This entry is about one T cell receptor beta chain. This clone was recorded once. Its antigen has not been determined. Qualities for individual bases were not recorded, and no much larger clone is one base off. The collaborating institutions used their own protocols to collect whole blood in K2EDTA tubes. Collaborator samples were shipped for TCRbeta analysis as frozen whole blood, isolated PBMCs, or DNA extracted from either sample type. The source of the sample is a study of blood T cell repertoires in COVID-19 (dated by TCRdb to between 2020 and 2021). Background for the entire study: Samples from collaborators originated in the United States, Italy and Spain and spanned both the acute and convalescent phases of COVID-19. The prospective study material was composed of cDNA or gDNA derived from T cells, B-cell-depleted T cells, or PBMCs. Where available, HLA class I and class II types were obtained from metadata supplied by the sample provider rather than from assay-based typing. Nearly every sample came with metadata listing a de-identified subject ID, COVID-19 status, age in years and sex. The repertoires were made available in a free public database intended to serve as a resource for research on the immune response to SARS-CoV-2. The samples were drawn from two sources: the first 160 participants of the ongoing ImmuneRACE study, and over 950 subjects contributed by 6 global collaborators. Deeply sampled blood TCRbeta repertoires from subjects exposed to, actively infected with, or recovered from COVID-19 were included in the dataset.

Counted from cysteine to phenylalanine, this CDR3 has 13 amino acids. Only the CDR3 DNA stays, 39 bases, in frame from base 1. According to the germline V gene, CDR1 reads SNHLY and CDR2 reads FYNNEI. Trimming removed 10 bases from V and 4 bases from J; the gene matches leave 8 bases unexplained. TCRbeta CDR3 regions were amplified from genomic DNA by means of the immunoSEQ Assay, a bias-controlled multiplex PCR. Per the source publication's procedure: The number of nucleated cells in each sample was estimated from the amplification of reference gene primers within the assay. To quantify the absolute abundance of each unique TCRbeta CDR3 rearrangement, sequence reads were collapsed and filtered. For each sample, productive Simpson clonality was calculated as the square root of Simpson's diversity index across productive rearrangements. The table comes from immuneACCESS by way of TCRdb, which keeps in-frame sequences with V and J called. Part of the clones is missing from these tables; in studies checked, under half for an unresolved V gene and the rest for unknown reasons. Clonal size and the V and J genes are those of that table, whereas D and trimming came from the DNA. The sample data list over 85,000 clones, and roughly 91% of these were observed just once. The ten most abundant clones make up around 5.3% of the sample.

Beyond this particular receptor, the publication reports: Clinical and demographic metadata were provided uncurated, with the amount varying by source and participant.

The sequenced sample was peripheral blood. The clonotype comes from a woman aged 80 or older with acute or convalescent COVID-19. The chain couples TRBV2 to TRBJ1-2; 8 middle bases align to TRBD1. The CDR3 amino acid sequence is: CAIPTGVAYGYTF. In nucleotide form, the sequence is TGTGCCATTCCGACAGGGGTGGCCTATGGCTACACCTTC.